The 28 T cell receptor beta chains below were found in one sample sequenced in a study of STAT5B mutations in CD4+ large granular lymphocyte leukemia. Clones were sequenced by immunoSEQ multiplex PCR, and TCRdb holds only the in-frame ones, with some missing. Here the sample spans about 40,000 clones, roughly 80% being singletons. Specimen: CD4+ T cells from blood buffy coats. These receptors were collected from a human donor in good health.

V and J are TRBV5-1 and TRBJ2-1, with TRBD2 matching 10 bases. In germline, CDR1 is SGHRS, CDR2 YFSETQ. J gave up 4 bases and V 2 bases, and 3 bases lay outside the gene matches. The CDR3 length is 15 residues. The CDR3 DNA follows: TGCGCCAGCAGCTTACCTAGCGGGGGATACAATGAGCAGTTCTTC. This translates into CASSLPSGGYNEQFF.

CDR3 DNA sequence: TGTGCCAGTAGTATCCCACAAGTTTCGAACACCGGGGAGCTGTTTTTT. Translated, it gives CASSIPQVSNTGELFF. This sequence joins TRBV19 and TRBJ2-2; D uncertain. Germline V gene data show CDR1 as LNHDA and CDR2 as SQIVND (reference sequence). Trimming removed 3 bases from V and 0 bases from J, with 11 bases in between. This CDR3 contains 16 residues.

V usage is TRBV2 and J usage is TRBJ1-1, with D unresolved. The germline V and J ends were trimmed by 7 bases and 1 base, with 10 bases remaining between them. The CDR3 is 13 amino acids. Germline lookup yields CDR1 SNHLY and CDR2 FYNNEI. The CDR3 DNA reads TGTGCCAGCATTAAAGAGTCGAACACTGAAGCTTTCTTT. This sequence encodes CASIKESNTEAFF.

The rearrangement uses TRBV11-2 and TRBJ1-5; 9 bases align to TRBD1. Germline V gene sequence: CDR1 SGHAT, CDR2 FQNNGV. The ends lost 5 bases at V and 4 bases at J; junction bases unmatched: 6. The CDR3 has 15 amino acids. The CDR3 spells CASSSGTGYNQPQHF. The CDR3 region has the DNA TGTGCCAGCAGCAGCGGGACAGGGTATAATCAGCCCCAGCATTTT.

The V and J genes are TRBV30 and TRBJ1-2; TRBD1 matches at 8 bases. The CDR3 is made up of 13 amino acids. V shed 3 bases, J shed 4 bases, and the junction held 4 bases outside the gene matches. Germline V gene data show CDR1 as GTSNPN and CDR2 as SVGIG (reference sequence). The CDR3 DNA follows: TGTGCCTGGAGCCCCGACAGGGGCTATGGCTACACCTTC. As protein: CAWSPDRGYGYTF.

V is TRBV5-1 and J is TRBJ1-1; D is undetermined. The CDR3 has 16 residues. V was trimmed by 0 bases and J by 0 bases, leaving 12 bases between them. Germline values: CDR1 SGHRS, CDR2 YFSETQ. CDR3 sequence reads: CASSLDHRVMNTEAFF. CDR3 coding DNA: TGCGCCAGCAGCTTGGATCACCGAGTAATGAACACTGAAGCTTTCTTT.

This clone was seen only a few times. The chain is built from TRBV19 and TRBJ1-1, with 7 bases that match TRBD1. After removal of 5 bases from V and 10 bases from J, the junction contained 10 bases not matched to a gene. There are 13 residues in the CDR3. Germline V CDR1 and CDR2: LNHDA, SQIVND (reference sequence). The CDR3: CASSVDREKLAFF. CDR3 DNA sequence: TGTGCCAGTAGTGTCGACAGGGAAAAATTAGCTTTCTTT.

The chain links TRBV15 to TRBJ1-4; D remains ambiguous. The germline V gene encodes CDR1 LNHNV and CDR2 YYDKDF (reference sequence). V gave up 3 bases and J gave up 0 bases, with 11 bases separating them. CDR3 length: 16 residues. The CDR3 sequence is CATSRAALSTNEKLFF. In nucleotides, the CDR3 is TGTGCCACCAGCAGGGCCGCCCTATCAACTAATGAAAAACTGTTTTTT.

The chain carries TRBV5-1 and TRBJ1-6, with D maybe TRBD1 (6 bases). The CDR3 consists of 15 residues. From germline, CDR1 is SGHRS and CDR2 YFSETQ. The V end was cut by 3 bases, the J end by 14 bases, with 21 bases between. The CDR3 nucleotides read TGCGCCAGCAGCTCAGTTACAGGGTCGGGGTCTGCCCTCCACTTT. It encodes CASSSVTGSGSALHF.

The V and J genes are TRBV7-2 and TRBJ1-4; the match to TRBD1 covers 10 bases. The CDR3 has 16 residues. The ends lost 1 base at V and 5 bases at J; junction bases unmatched: 4. Germline CDR1 is SGHTA and CDR2 is FQGNSA. Written as DNA, the CDR3 is TGTGCCAGCAGCTTAGGGAGACAGGGGGCGAATGAAAAACTGTTTTTT. Protein product: CASSLGRQGANEKLFF.

The chain combines TRBV6-5 with TRBJ1-5; maybe TRBD1 (6 bases). The germline V and J ends were trimmed by 6 bases and 5 bases, with 8 bases remaining between them. The CDR3 loop spans 12 amino acids. Per the germline V gene, CDR1 is MNHEY and CDR2 is SVGAGI. The CDR3 DNA reads as TGTGCCAGCAGACAGGGCGATCAGCCCCAGCATTTT. Its translation is CASRQGDQPQHF.

This clone was seen a handful of times. The V gene is TRBV7-9, the J gene TRBJ2-7; the match to TRBD1 covers 11 bases. Germline CDR1 and CDR2: SEHNR and FQNEAQ (reference sequence). The CDR3 has 14 amino acids. The V and J ends lost 4 bases and 5 bases, in that order; junction bases with no gene match: 4. CDR3 sequence (DNA): TGTGCCAGCAGCTCAAGGACAGGGGGCGACGAGCAGTACTTC. Its protein product is CASSSRTGGDEQYF.

This chain joins TRBV6-5 and TRBJ2-2; D may be TRBD1 (6 bases). V was cut by 11 bases and J by 2 bases, with 18 bases left in between. CDR3 size: 15 residues. Germline V lookup: CDR1 MNHEY, CDR2 SVGAGI. This chain's CDR3 is CAGFLGQLNTGELFF. The DNA of the CDR3 is TGTGCCGGCTTTTTAGGACAGCTTAACACCGGGGAGCTGTTTTTT.

This clone was detected a few times. This chain connects TRBV19 to TRBJ1-5; D may be TRBD1 (6 bases). Germline V CDR1 and CDR2: LNHDA, SQIVND (reference sequence). The V gene lost 3 bases and the J gene lost 9 bases, with 18 bases spanning the gap. The CDR3 sequence is 15 residues long. CDR3 DNA sequence: TGTGCCAGTAGTATGTGGAACAGGGATCCCCGGCCCCAGCATTTT. Protein product: CASSMWNRDPRPQHF.

The chain recombines TRBV5-1 with TRBJ1-1, with a tentative D call TRBD1 (6 bases). The CDR3 covers 14 residues. Trimming removed 2 bases at V and 1 base at J, with 9 bases between. From germline, CDR1 is SGHRS and CDR2 YFSETQ. CDR3 sequence (DNA): TGCGCCAGCAGCTTCAACAGGGCGAACACTGAAGCTTTCTTT. It encodes CASSFNRANTEAFF.

The genes are TRBV14 and TRBJ2-2; 8 positions agree with TRBD1. The CDR3 runs 16 residues. The V segment lost 6 bases and the J segment 0 bases; nucleotides outside the gene matches: 6. From germline, CDR1 is SGHDN and CDR2 FVKESK. DNA for the CDR3: TGTGCCAGCAGTCTTTGGACAGGGACGAACACCGGGGAGCTGTTTTTT. This codes for CASSLWTGTNTGELFF.

The chain combines TRBV9 with TRBJ1-2, with 7 bases matching TRBD1. V shed 4 bases, J shed 0 bases, and the junction held 6 bases outside the gene matches. The CDR3 length is 15 residues. The V gene's germline CDR1 is SGDLS and CDR2 YYNGEE. In DNA, the CDR3 is TGTGCCAGCAGCCCCCGGGACAGAGCTAACTATGGCTACACCTTC. It is translated as CASSPRDRANYGYTF. Drawing the rest from reference TRBV9 and TRBJ1-2, the complete variable domain is DSGVTQTPKHLITATGQRVTLRCSPRSGDLSVYWYQQSLDQGLQFLIQYYNGEERAKGNILERFSAQQFPDLHSELNLSSLELGDSALYFCASSPRDRANYGYTFGSGTRLTVV.

The CDR3 DNA sequence: TGTGCCATCAGTGAATCCCCTGGGACAGGGGGCTCGGAGCAGTTCTTC. It codes for CAISESPGTGGSEQFF. V usage is TRBV10-3 and J usage is TRBJ2-1, with TRBD1 identical over 12 bases. Germline V CDR1 and CDR2: ENHRY, SYGVKD. V lost 3 bases, J lost 10 bases, and 10 bases stayed unmatched. This CDR3 spans 16 amino acids.

The chain recombines TRBV6-6 with TRBJ2-7; the D is unclear. V gave up 0 bases and J gave up 0 bases, with 12 bases separating them. CDR3 length: 16 amino acids. The V gene's germline CDR1 is MNHNY and CDR2 SVGAGI (reference sequence). CDR3 nucleotides: TGTGCCAGCAGTTACTCGGGCAACAGATTCTCCTACGAGCAGTACTTC. Translating it yields CASSYSGNRFSYEQYF.

V usage is TRBV7-2 and J usage is TRBJ2-3, with 9 bases identical to TRBD1. The CDR3 contains 16 residues. The germline CDR1 and CDR2 sequences are SGHTA and FQGNSA. Trimming at V came to 5 bases and at J to 3 bases, leaving 9 bases not matched to a gene. CDR3 DNA sequence: TGTGCCAGCAGCATTAGAATCGGGACAGGGACAGATACGCAGTATTTT. Amino acids: CASSIRIGTGTDTQYF.

The J gene is TRBJ2-2, the V gene TRBV19; TRBD2 matches 10 bases. V lost 5 bases, J lost 5 bases, and 8 bases stayed unmatched. Looked up from germline, CDR1 is LNHDA and CDR2 is SQIVND (reference sequence). The CDR3 spans 16 residues. CDR3 in DNA: TGTGCCAGTAGTCCCACAGCGGGGGGGCATACCGGGGAGCTGTTTTTT. Protein sequence: CASSPTAGGHTGELFF.

The gene calls are TRBV5-1 and TRBJ2-2; no clear D. Germline CDR1 reads SGHRS; CDR2 reads YFSETQ. V dropped 5 bases and J dropped 3 bases, with 2 bases sitting between them. This CDR3 spans 11 amino acids. DNA of the CDR3: TGCGCCAGCAGAGACACCGGGGAGCTGTTTTTT. It encodes CASRDTGELFF.

The chain employs TRBV10-2 and TRBJ1-3, with a possible D match to TRBD1 (6 bases). The V end lost 9 bases, the J end lost 1 base, and 10 bases lay between the germline ends. Looked up from germline, CDR1 is WSHSY and CDR2 is SAAADI. This CDR3 is built from 13 residues. As DNA, the CDR3 is TGCGCCAGGGAACAGGGTTCTGGAAACACCATATATTTT. Amino acids: CAREQGSGNTIYF.

V and J are TRBV19 and TRBJ1-1; 7 bases fit TRBD1. Germline loops: CDR1 LNHDA, CDR2 SQIVND (reference sequence). V shed 3 bases, J shed 3 bases, and the junction held 4 bases outside the gene matches. The CDR3 has 14 amino acids. Here the CDR3 DNA reads TGTGCCAGTAGTATGAGGCAGGGGGACACTGAAGCTTTCTTT. It codes for CASSMRQGDTEAFF.

Regarding this clone: An end of the junction differs from the germline gene, which may be a read error. The chain uses TRBV6-1 and TRBJ2-2; 7 bases map to TRBD1. Germline loops: CDR1 MNHNS, CDR2 SASEGT. The CDR3 sequence is 15 residues long. The CDR3 reads CASREDRVLSGELFF. The CDR3 bases are TGTGCCAGCAGGGAAGACAGGGTTTTATCCGGGGAGCTGTTTTTT.

This clone was detected a few times. J is TRBJ2-1 and V is TRBV6-1; 7 nucleotides align to TRBD1. J lost 5 bases, V lost 8 bases, and 6 bases had no gene match. The CDR3 sequence is 13 residues long. Germline assignment: CDR1 MNHNS and CDR2 SASEGT. The CDR3 DNA reads as TGTGCCAGCCGAGGACAGGAAAACAATGAGCAGTTCTTC. It specifies CASRGQENNEQFF.

This chain connects TRBV7-8 to TRBJ1-1; D gene ambiguous. With 3 bases removed from V and 4 bases from J, the gap between germline ends came to 18 bases. CDR1 is SGHVS and CDR2 is FQNEAQ in the germline V gene. The CDR3 is 16 residues long. CDR3 DNA sequence: TGTGCCAGCAGCTTCAGAACACAGTCGGCAGCCACTGAAGCTTTCTTT. Residues: CASSFRTQSAATEAFF. The full variable domain, with the rest looked up from reference TRBV7-8 and TRBJ1-1, is GAGVSQSPRYKVAKRGQDVALRCDPISGHVSLFWYQQALGQGPEFLTYFQNEAQLDKSGLPSDRFFAERPEGSVSTLKIQRTQQEDSAVYLCASSFRTQSAATEAFFGQGTRLTVV.

The V call is TRBV19, the J call TRBJ1-5; D remains unclear. CDR3 length: 15 residues. The germline V and J ends were trimmed by 7 bases and 2 bases, with 15 bases remaining between them. The germline gives CDR1 LNHDA, CDR2 SQIVND (reference sequence). The CDR3 region is CASTAEAVGNQPQHF. CDR3 coding DNA: TGTGCCAGTACGGCCGAGGCGGTAGGCAATCAGCCCCAGCATTTT.